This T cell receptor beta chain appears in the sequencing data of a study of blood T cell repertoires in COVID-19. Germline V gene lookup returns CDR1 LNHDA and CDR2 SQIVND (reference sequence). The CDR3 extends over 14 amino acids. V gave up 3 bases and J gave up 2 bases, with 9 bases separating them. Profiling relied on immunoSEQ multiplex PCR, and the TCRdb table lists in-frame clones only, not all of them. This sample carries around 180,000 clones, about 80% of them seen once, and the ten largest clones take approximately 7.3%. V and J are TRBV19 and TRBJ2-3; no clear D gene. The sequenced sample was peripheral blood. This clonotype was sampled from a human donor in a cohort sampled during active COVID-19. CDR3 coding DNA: TGTGCCAGTAGTATTCACACAACCACAGATACGCAGTATTTT. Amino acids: CASSIHTTTDTQYF. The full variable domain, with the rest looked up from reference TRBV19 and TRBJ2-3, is DGGITQSPKYLFRKEGQNVTLSCEQNLNHDAMYWYRQDPGQGLRLIYYSQIVNDFQKGDIAEGYSVSREKKESFPLTVTSAQKNPTAFYLCASSIHTTTDTQYFGPGTRLTVL.